These 25 T cell receptor beta chains originate from one sample sequenced in a study of blood T cell repertoires in COVID-19. Profiling relied on immunoSEQ multiplex PCR, and the TCRdb table lists in-frame clones only, not all of them. The table records some 140,000 clones, around 85% of them present only once. The sequenced material came from peripheral blood. Source of these receptors: a man in his sixties with COVID-19, enrolled during active disease.

The chain employs TRBV4-1 and TRBJ2-7; 7 positions agree with TRBD2. CDR1 is MGHRA and CDR2 is YSYEKL in the germline V gene. The CDR3 sequence is 15 residues long. Germline trimming cut 1 base from V and 4 bases from J; bases unmatched to any gene: 7. The CDR3 DNA reads TGCGCCAGCAGCCAAGGGTTAGCGGGTTATTACGAGCAGTACTTC. Protein: CASSQGLAGYYEQYF.

The CDR3 nucleotides read TGTGCCAGCAGCGCCCCCGCGATGGACAGGGGGAACGGCTACACCTTC. This gives the protein CASSAPAMDRGNGYTF. The chain recombines TRBV9 with TRBJ1-2, with 10 positions matching TRBD1. The V segment lost 3 bases and the J segment 8 bases; nucleotides outside the gene matches: 13. The CDR3 contains 16 residues. Germline V lookup: CDR1 SGDLS, CDR2 YYNGEE.

This clone was detected a few times. The rearrangement joins TRBV28 to TRBJ2-2, with 7 bases lining up with TRBD1. The germline V gene has CDR1 MDHEN and CDR2 SYDVKM. J was trimmed by 6 bases and V by 4 bases; bases with no gene match: 8. The CDR3 loop spans 15 amino acids. The CDR3 coding sequence is TGTGCCAGCAGTTCTGGACAGGTTGGCCCCGGGGAGCTGTTTTTT. Translating it yields CASSSGQVGPGELFF.

The chain links TRBV7-6 to TRBJ2-1; D is perhaps TRBD1 (6 bases). Trimming removed 2 bases at V and 0 bases at J, with 14 bases between. In germline, CDR1 is SGHVS, CDR2 FNYEAQ. This CDR3 comprises 17 residues. CDR3 nucleotides: TGTGCCAGCAGCTTATTCCGTCGGGACAACTCCTACAATGAGCAGTTCTTC. This translates into CASSLFRRDNSYNEQFF.

The chain combines TRBV27 with TRBJ1-2; D call uncertain. This CDR3 contains 15 residues. Germline V lookup: CDR1 MNHEY, CDR2 SMNVEV (reference sequence). V shed 4 bases and J shed 7 bases, with 19 bases lying between them. The CDR3 sequence is CASSSPTKTAGGYTF. Written as DNA, the CDR3 is TGTGCCAGCAGTTCCCCGACAAAAACGGCGGGTGGCTACACCTTC.

The V and J genes are TRBV7-2 and TRBJ2-2, with 9 bases lining up with TRBD2. There are 14 residues in the CDR3. CDR1 is SGHTA and CDR2 is FQGNSA in the germline V gene. The V and J ends lost 9 bases and 4 bases, in that order; junction bases with no gene match: 6. CDR3 region: CASNSGSGTGELFF. CDR3 DNA sequence: TGTGCCAGTAATAGCGGGAGTGGCACCGGGGAGCTGTTTTTT.

The chain employs TRBV27 and TRBJ1-5, with D tentatively TRBD1 (6 bases). V lost 6 bases and J lost 1, with 13 bases in between. CDR3 length: 15 residues. Germline V CDR1 and CDR2: MNHEY, SMNVEV (reference sequence). CDR3 bases: TGTGCCAGCAGGTCAGGGGCCCAAAGCAATCAGCCCCAGCATTTT. Amino acids: CASRSGAQSNQPQHF.

This chain links TRBV7-2 with TRBJ1-5; possible D gene TRBD1, 5 bases. The length of the CDR3 is 14 residues. CDR1 is SGHTA, CDR2 FQGNSA, per germline. Trimming took off 1 base at V and 3 bases at J, with 7 bases between the two ends. The CDR3, as DNA: TGTGCCAGCAGCTTAGGACAGTACAATCAGCCCCAGCATTTT. As protein: CASSLGQYNQPQHF.

The gene calls are TRBV19 and TRBJ1-1; TRBD1 aligns across 7 bases. Looked up from germline, CDR1 is LNHDA and CDR2 is SQIVND (reference sequence). CDR3 length: 13 amino acids. V lost 10 bases and J lost 2; bases outside the gene matches: 7. The CDR3 is CATNRDRNTEAFF. The CDR3 nucleotides are TGTGCCACTAACCGGGACAGAAACACTGAAGCTTTCTTT.

The genes are TRBV7-2 and TRBJ1-4; 7 positions agree with TRBD1. Per germline, CDR1 SGHTA and CDR2 FQGNSA. The CDR3 covers 15 residues. J gave up 7 bases and V 4 bases, and 9 bases lay outside the gene matches. The CDR3 loop reads CASSSNRGNSEKLFF. CDR3 in DNA: TGTGCCAGCAGCTCGAACAGGGGAAACAGTGAAAAACTGTTTTTT.

The chain couples TRBV19 to TRBJ1-2, with a possible D match to TRBD1 (6 bases). Germline CDR1 and CDR2: LNHDA and SQIVND (reference sequence). V was shortened by 3 bases and J by 6 bases, with 17 bases between the two germline ends. The CDR3 loop spans 15 amino acids. CDR3 residues: CASSIPPYGGHGYTF. In nucleotides, the CDR3 is TGTGCCAGTAGTATCCCTCCCTACGGGGGGCATGGCTACACCTTC.

The chain employs TRBV4-2 and TRBJ2-7; 9 nucleotides match TRBD1. The trim removed 5 bases at V and 3 bases at J, leaving 11 bases unmatched. CDR1 is LGHNA and CDR2 is YNFKEQ in the germline V gene. The CDR3 totals 16 residues. The CDR3 DNA sequence: TGTGCCAGCAGCTCTCTACCGGGACAGGGTAACTACGAGCAGTACTTC. This sequence encodes CASSSLPGQGNYEQYF.

The genes are TRBV5-1 and TRBJ2-1, with no clear D. There are 14 residues in the CDR3. With 6 bases removed from V and 3 bases from J, the gap between germline ends came to 13 bases. Germline-derived CDR1 and CDR2 are SGHRS and YFSETQ. As DNA, the CDR3 is TGCGCCAGCAAGGAGTTGGCACTCTACAATGAGCAGTTCTTC. It encodes CASKELALYNEQFF.

The chain carries TRBV18 and TRBJ1-4; D remains ambiguous. Germline V gives CDR1 KGHSH, CDR2 LQKENI. Trimming pared 2 bases from V and 8 bases from J, leaving 15 bases between. The length of the CDR3 is 15 residues. CDR3 in DNA: TGTGCCAGCTCACCAAGAGGGCAAGAAATAGAAAAACTGTTTTTT. Its protein is CASSPRGQEIEKLFF.

V gene TRBV2 combines with J gene TRBJ1-5; D unclear. The V gene's germline CDR1 is SNHLY and CDR2 FYNNEI. This CDR3 is 12 amino acids long. With 6 bases removed from V and 4 bases from J, the gap between germline ends came to 7 bases. The CDR3 coding sequence is TGTGCCAGCAGCGACGGGAATCAGCCCCAGCATTTT. This encodes CASSDGNQPQHF.

This chain links TRBV5-5 with TRBJ2-1, with TRBD2 identical over 8 bases. In germline, CDR1 is SGHKS, CDR2 YYEKEE (reference sequence). There are 18 residues in the CDR3. V was pared by 4 bases and J by 0 bases, with 12 bases of the junction left unmatched. CDR3: CASSPEWTGGSSYNEQFF. The CDR3 region has the DNA TGTGCCAGCAGCCCGGAATGGACGGGGGGGAGCTCCTACAATGAGCAGTTCTTC.

The J gene is TRBJ1-6, the V gene TRBV6-5; D gene ambiguous. Germline loops: CDR1 MNHEY, CDR2 SVGAGI. Trimming took 1 base from V and 7 from J, leaving 5 bases between them. The CDR3 is 13 residues long. The CDR3 loop is CASSYWENSPLHF. In DNA form, the CDR3 reads TGTGCCAGCAGTTACTGGGAGAATTCACCCCTCCACTTT.

This clone was counted once. This chain joins TRBV11-2 and TRBJ1-3; D unclear. The CDR3 spans 15 residues. Between the trimmed V and J ends, which lost 4 bases and 2 bases, there was a span of 12 bases. Per the germline V gene, CDR1 is SGHAT and CDR2 is FQNNGV. The CDR3: CASSSSGYPGNTIYF. The DNA of the CDR3 is TGTGCCAGCAGCTCCAGCGGGTACCCTGGAAACACCATATATTTT.

This sequence joins TRBV14 and TRBJ2-3; D gene ambiguous. Germline lookup yields CDR1 SGHDN and CDR2 FVKESK. V was cut by 5 bases and J by 4 bases, with 10 bases left in between. This CDR3 is built from 13 residues. The CDR3 is CASSNFMADTQYF. DNA of the CDR3: TGTGCCAGCAGCAACTTTATGGCAGATACGCAGTATTTT.

The V call is TRBV19, the J call TRBJ1-4; the D gene is possibly TRBD1 (5 bases). This CDR3 has 13 amino acids. Germline V gene sequence: CDR1 LNHDA, CDR2 SQIVND (reference sequence). V was trimmed by 5 bases and J by 4 bases, leaving 8 bases between them. CDR3 protein: CASSGGFNEKLFF. In DNA form, the CDR3 reads TGTGCCAGTAGTGGGGGGTTTAATGAAAAACTGTTTTTT.

The rearrangement uses TRBV27 and TRBJ2-7; 8 positions match TRBD1. Looked up from germline, CDR1 is MNHEY and CDR2 is SMNVEV (reference sequence). The CDR3 extends over 14 amino acids. V lost 3 bases and J lost 6; bases outside the gene matches: 7. CDR3 sequence (DNA): TGTGCCAGCAGTTTTACGGGGCAGGGGGCCGAGCAGTACTTC. It encodes CASSFTGQGAEQYF.

The J gene is TRBJ2-7, the V gene TRBV19; a weak D match, TRBD2 (6 bases). V was pared by 7 bases and J by 3 bases, with 16 bases between. Per germline, CDR1 LNHDA and CDR2 SQIVND (reference sequence). The CDR3 loop spans 14 amino acids. DNA for the CDR3: TGTGCCAGTACCCCGAGCGGGTCAGTCTACGAGCAGTACTTC. As protein: CASTPSGSVYEQYF.

This clone was observed a handful of times. V is TRBV18 and J is TRBJ2-7; D is possibly TRBD2 (6 bases). V lost 3 bases and J lost 6, with 12 bases in between. CDR3 size: 13 residues. Germline CDR1 and CDR2: KGHSH and LQKENI. CDR3 sequence reads: CASSPGGRGEQYF. The CDR3 bases are TGTGCCAGCTCACCCGGGGGTCGCGGCGAGCAGTACTTC. The full variable domain, with the rest looked up from reference TRBV18 and TRBJ2-7, is NAGVMQNPRHLVRRRGQEARLRCSPMKGHSHVYWYRQLPEEGLKFMVYLQKENIIDESGMPKERFSAEFPKEGPSILRIQQVVRGDSAAYFCASSPGGRGEQYFGPGTRLTVT.

The chain has TRBV5-4 and TRBJ1-2; tentatively, D is TRBD1 (6 bases). The ends were cut back, 4 bases at V and 3 bases at J, with 16 bases in the middle. Germline CDR1 and CDR2: SGHNT and YYREEE (reference sequence). This CDR3 is built from 15 residues. In DNA, the CDR3 is TGTGCCAGCAGCCTCGGGGGGGGGCTCCACTATGGCTACACCTTC. It yields the protein CASSLGGGLHYGYTF.

The chain has TRBV5-4 and TRBJ2-5; D is perhaps TRBD2 (6 bases). The V gene's germline CDR1 is SGHNT and CDR2 YYREEE (reference sequence). This CDR3 contains 16 residues. Trimming stripped 4 bases from V and 5 bases from J, with 21 bases between. The CDR3: CASSPGLEPTLETQYF. The DNA for the CDR3 is TGTGCCAGCAGCCCGGGACTTGAGCCAACTCTCGAGACCCAGTACTTC.